These T cell receptor beta chains were read from a single sample in a study of regulatory T cells in long-lasting Graves disease. TCRdb re-called the multiplex PCR reads with MiXCR, one entry per CDR3 protein. The table shows a few hundred thousand distinct CDR3 sequences, with roughly 21% occurring only once. The sequencing used peripheral blood mononuclear cells (PBMCs), collected when the disease was refractory, from a patient treated with antithyroid drugs. The receptor source for this set is a female donor with Graves disease. CDR3s include the opening cysteine and the closing phenylalanine or tryptophan. A D gene is named only where the DNA matches it firmly. Clone size, where shown, is once, few, many, or a class for clones that have expanded.

TRBV20-1	-	-	TRBJ1-5	TGCAGTGCTAGAGGCACGGGGTACGATCAGCCCCAGCATTTT	CSARGTGYDQPQHF
TRBV5-5	-	-	TRBJ1-1	TGTGCCAGCAGCTTGGAGCAGACCCATGTTGAAGCTTTCTTT	CASSLEQTHVEAFF
TRBV28	-	few	TRBJ2-7	TGTGCCAGCAGTTCCCCCCCGGGGCAGGGGTCGTACGAGCAGTACTTC	CASSSPPGQGSYEQYF
TRBV6-5	-	many	TRBJ2-5	TGTGCCAGCAGTTACATCGGGGAAGAGACCCAGTACTTC	CASSYIGEETQYF
TRBV6-1	TRBD1	few	TRBJ1-1	TGTGCCAGCAGACCTCCGACAGGGCCGAAGGAAGCTTTCTTT	CASRPPTGPKEAFF
TRBV15	-	many	TRBJ1-5	TGTGCCACCAGCAGAGATTACGGTCAGCCCCAGCATTTT	CATSRDYGQPQHF
TRBV7-9	-	-	TRBJ2-7	TGTGCCAGCGGTCGACCGGCGGGCTTATCCTACGAGCAGTACTTC	CASGRPAGLSYEQYF
TRBV12-3/TRBV12-4	-	many	TRBJ1-1	TGTGCCAGCAGTTTAAGGGCAGGGTTCACTGAAGCTTTCTTT	CASSLRAGFTEAFF
TRBV30	TRBD1	few	TRBJ1-5	TGTGCCTGGAGTCCAGGGGGATTGAGCAATCAGCCCCAGCATTTT	CAWSPGGLSNQPQHF
TRBV12-3/TRBV12-4	-	many	TRBJ2-5	TGTGCCAGCAGTTTAGCGCCGTCTCGAGGGGAGACCCAGTACTTC	CASSLAPSRGETQYF
TRBV2	-	many	TRBJ2-2	TGTGCCAGCAGTGAGGATTCCGGCGGGGAGCTGTTTTTT	CASSEDSGGELFF
TRBV6-1	-	many	TRBJ2-7	TGTGCCAGCAGTGAACAGGGATCTTCATACGAGCAGTACTTC	CASSEQGSSYEQYF
TRBV7-9	-	few	TRBJ2-5	TGTGCCAGCAGCGAAACATCTGGGACCCAGTACTTC	CASSETSGTQYF
TRBV7-9	TRBD2	-	TRBJ2-1	TGTGCCAGCAGGCGTGATGAAGACGGACTAGCGTCCTATGAGCAGTTCTTC	CASRRDEDGLASYEQFF
TRBV4-1	TRBD1	-	TRBJ2-7	TGCGCCAGCAGCCAAGAGGCACAGGGGAACGAGCAGTACTTC	CASSQEAQGNEQYF
TRBV5-1	-	-	TRBJ2-5	TGCCCCAGCAGCTTTTCACTAAAGGAACGTGAGACCCAGTACTTC	CPSSFSLKERETQYF
TRBV3-1	-	few	TRBJ2-7	TGTGCCAGCAGCAGAGAGCAGATGAGCTCCTACGAGCAGTACTTC	CASSREQMSSYEQYF
TRBV7-9	TRBD1	few	TRBJ1-6	TGTGCCAGCAGCTTAGGGAGGGCGGGGACAGCGAATTCACCCCTCCACTTT	CASSLGRAGTANSPLHF
TRBV7-9	TRBD2	few	TRBJ2-5	TGTGCCAGCAGCTTAGGATCAACTAGCGTGAAGATCCAGTACTTC	CASSLGSTSVKIQYF
TRBV12-3/TRBV12-4	-	many	TRBJ2-7	TGTGCCAGCAGCCAGGGCGGAATCTTACGTGAGCAGTACTTC	CASSQGGILREQYF
TRBV18	-	once	TRBJ2-5	TGTGCCAGCTCACCGCCTATTACGGTGACCCAGTACTTC	CASSPPITVTQYF
TRBV28	-	-	TRBJ2-2	TGTGCCAGCAACCCGTCAGGGTTGGCCGGGGAGCTGTTTTTT	CASNPSGLAGELFF
TRBV2	-	few	TRBJ2-2	TGTGCCAGCAGGACCCCCACCGGGGAGCTGTTTTTT	CASRTPTGELFF
TRBV7-9	-	few	TRBJ1-4	TGTGCCAGCAGCAACCCAAGGCCACTGCAGGGCGGACCGTTTAATGAAAAACTGTTTTTT	CASSNPRPLQGGPFNEKLFF
TRBV11-2	-	many	TRBJ1-3	TGTGCCAGCAGCTTAGTGGGGTACTCTGGAAACACCATATATTTT	CASSLVGYSGNTIYF
TRBV7-9	-	-	TRBJ2-5	TGTGCCAGCAGCTTTATTCGACCCGCTGGCCAAGAGACCCAGTACTTC	CASSFIRPAGQETQYF
TRBV6-1	-	few	TRBJ1-5	TGTGCCAGCAGGACCCTGGCGGGTCACTCGGGCCCAAATCAGCCCCAGCATTTT	CASRTLAGHSGPNQPQHF
TRBV29-1	TRBD2	-	TRBJ2-7	TGCAGCGTTGAAGAACCAGCGGGAGGCGTATCCTACGAGCAGTACTTC	CSVEEPAGGVSYEQYF
TRBV29-1	TRBD2	-	TRBJ2-5	TGCAGCGTTGAGCGGGGGGAGTCCCAGTACTTC	CSVERGESQYF
TRBV7-9	-	-	TRBJ1-1	TGTGCCAGCAGCCCCGGATTTGAGGACACTGAAGCTTTCTTT	CASSPGFEDTEAFF
TRBV6-1	-	many	TRBJ1-5	TGTGCCAGCAGGGTGGACACCCAGCCCCAGCATTTT	CASRVDTQPQHF
TRBV20-1	-	many	TRBJ1-1	TGCAGTGCCTGGGGAGGGGTGAGCACTGAAGCTTTCTTT	CSAWGGVSTEAFF
TRBV7-8	TRBD2	-	TRBJ2-1	TGTGCCAGCAGCTCGACTAGCGGGAGCATCGTTGAGCAGTTCTTC	CASSSTSGSIVEQFF
TRBV2	-	many	TRBJ1-3	TGTGCCAGCAGCGGCGCCCTTGAAGGAAACACCATATATTTT	CASSGALEGNTIYF
TRBV28	TRBD2	many	TRBJ2-5	TGTGCCAGCACGGCGGGGGTTGAGGAGACCCAGTACTTC	CASTAGVEETQYF
TRBV2	-	few	TRBJ2-1	TGTGCCAGCAGTTCCGACAGTGCCCCCTACAATGAGCAGTTCTTC	CASSSDSAPYNEQFF
TRBV20-1	-	-	TRBJ1-2	TGCAGTGCTAGGCCAGTACCCCCCACCTTC	CSARPVPPTF
TRBV30	-	few	TRBJ1-3	TGTGCCTGGAGTCTAGCCGGAAACACCATATATTTT	CAWSLAGNTIYF
TRBV6-1	-	-	TRBJ2-7	TGTGCCAGCAGCCCGGACTGGTACGAGCAGTACTTC	CASSPDWYEQYF
TRBV5-5	TRBD1	few	TRBJ1-5	TGTGCCAGCAGCACTGGACAGGGGATTCAGCCCCAGCATTTT	CASSTGQGIQPQHF
TRBV19	TRBD1	few	TRBJ1-1	TGTGCCAGTAGTATCCCGACAGGGGAAGCTTTCTTT	CASSIPTGEAFF
TRBV7-9	-	-	TRBJ1-2	TGTGCCAGCAGCCGACAGGAGGTCTACACCTTC	CASSRQEVYTF
TRBV28	-	few	TRBJ1-1	TGTGCCTGCATCCCACGCTCTAGAGGTGAAGCTTTCTTT	CACIPRSRGEAFF
TRBV7-2	TRBD2	many	TRBJ2-7	TGTGCCAGCAGTTGGACTAGCGGGAGCTCCTACGAGCAGTACTTC	CASSWTSGSSYEQYF
TRBV6-1	-	few	TRBJ1-2	TGTGCCAGCAGCCAACGGCAGGGAGGCTATGGCTACACCTTC	CASSQRQGGYGYTF
TRBV3-1	-	many	TRBJ2-5	TGTGCCAGCAGCCAAGACTGGGAGACCCAGTACTTC	CASSQDWETQYF
TRBV3-1	-	few	TRBJ1-4	TGTGCCAGCAGCCAGGGGGTAGACCTAACCTCTAATGAAAAACTGTTTTTT	CASSQGVDLTSNEKLFF
TRBV27	-	many	TRBJ1-1	TGTGCCAGCCAGGACGGGGGCACTGAAGCTTTCTTT	CASQDGGTEAFF
TRBV12-3/TRBV12-4	-	few	TRBJ2-2	TGTGCCAGCAGTTTAAGGCCCGGGGAGCTGTTTTTT	CASSLRPGELFF
TRBV20-1	TRBD1	many	TRBJ1-4	TGCAGTGCTAGAATGACAGGGGGCGTTGAAAAACTGTTTTTT	CSARMTGGVEKLFF